The rows below give T cell receptor beta chains drawn from one sample of a study of blood T cell repertoires in COVID-19. Data came from immunoSEQ multiplex PCR; TCRdb stores just in-frame clones and leaves some out. This sample has hundreds of thousands of clones; about nine tenths occur once, and the top ten carry roughly 12%. Sequences were obtained from peripheral blood. The receptor source for this set is a man in his fifties with COVID-19, enrolled during active disease. CDR3s include the opening cysteine and the closing phenylalanine or tryptophan. A D gene is named only where the DNA matches it firmly. For some rows the clone size is stated as once, few or many, or as a class when expanded; others skip it.

v_gene: TRBV7-9
j_gene: TRBJ2-1
abundance: .
d_gene: TRBD2
CDR3nt: TGTGCCAGCAGCTTGACTAGCGGGAGGGCCAATGAGCAGTTCTTC
CDR3aa: CASSLTSGRANEQFF

v_gene: TRBV5-1
j_gene: TRBJ2-5
abundance: .
d_gene: TRBD2
CDR3nt: TGCGCCAGCAGCTTGGGGCTAGCGGGGGCAGAGACCCAGTACTTC
CDR3aa: CASSLGLAGAETQYF

v_gene: TRBV3-1/TRBV3-2
j_gene: TRBJ1-5
abundance: .
d_gene: .
CDR3nt: TGTGCCAGCAGCCCCCGGGAGTCATTCAATCAGCCCCAGCATTTT
CDR3aa: CASSPRESFNQPQHF

v_gene: TRBV27
j_gene: TRBJ1-1
abundance: .
d_gene: TRBD1
CDR3nt: TGTGCCAGCAGTTTATCGATAGTGACAGGGCGGCGGACTGAAGCTTTCTTT
CDR3aa: CASSLSIVTGRRTEAFF

v_gene: TRBV7-8
j_gene: TRBJ2-5
abundance: .
d_gene: TRBD2
CDR3nt: TGTGCCAGCAGCTTAGGGGGACTAGCGGTGAGGGAGACCCAGTACTTC
CDR3aa: CASSLGGLAVRETQYF

v_gene: TRBV5-4
j_gene: TRBJ1-1
abundance: .
d_gene: TRBD1
CDR3nt: TGTGCCAGCAGCCGGGAGCAGGGGGCTGAAGCTTTCTTT
CDR3aa: CASSREQGAEAFF

v_gene: TRBV27
j_gene: TRBJ2-5
abundance: .
d_gene: .
CDR3nt: TGTGCCAGCAGTCCCCGAGGGGGGGTAGGGCTGGAGACCCAGTACTTC
CDR3aa: CASSPRGGVGLETQYF

v_gene: TRBV5-4
j_gene: TRBJ2-7
abundance: .
d_gene: TRBD1
CDR3nt: TGTGCCAGCAGCACCATGACAGGGGGAGGAGTGTCCGAGCAGTACTTC
CDR3aa: CASSTMTGGGVSEQYF

v_gene: TRBV2
j_gene: TRBJ1-4
abundance: .
d_gene: TRBD1
CDR3nt: TGTGCCAGCAGTGGTGACAGGGGTTTCGAAAAACTGTTTTTT
CDR3aa: CASSGDRGFEKLFF

v_gene: TRBV7-3
j_gene: TRBJ2-3
abundance: .
d_gene: TRBD2
CDR3nt: TGTGCCAGCAGCAAACTAGCGGGGTTAAGGGATACGCAGTATTTT
CDR3aa: CASSKLAGLRDTQYF

v_gene: TRBV7-9
j_gene: TRBJ1-4
abundance: .
d_gene: .
CDR3nt: TGTGCCAGCAGCTTAAGTCAGGATGAAAAACTGTTTTTT
CDR3aa: CASSLSQDEKLFF

v_gene: TRBV19
j_gene: TRBJ2-3
abundance: .
d_gene: .
CDR3nt: TGTGCCAGTAGTATTAGTCCAGGGTGGTCCACAGATACGCAGTATTTT
CDR3aa: CASSISPGWSTDTQYF

v_gene: TRBV6-5
j_gene: TRBJ1-6
abundance: .
d_gene: TRBD1
CDR3nt: TGTGCCAGCAAGAAGGGGGCCTCTAATTCACCCCTCCACTTT
CDR3aa: CASKKGASNSPLHF

v_gene: TRBV15
j_gene: TRBJ1-5
abundance: .
d_gene: .
CDR3nt: TGTGCCACCAGCAGACAGGGGTTTGGCCAGCCCCAGCATTTT
CDR3aa: CATSRQGFGQPQHF

v_gene: TRBV27
j_gene: TRBJ2-2
abundance: .
d_gene: TRBD2
CDR3nt: TGTGCCAGCAGCGGACTAGCGGGGGGGCCGTACACCGGGGAGCTGTTTTTT
CDR3aa: CASSGLAGGPYTGELFF

v_gene: TRBV10-1
j_gene: TRBJ2-1
abundance: .
d_gene: .
CDR3nt: TGCGCCAGCAGTGAGTCAAGGAGCTCGTCCTACAATGAGCAGTTCTTC
CDR3aa: CASSESRSSSYNEQFF

v_gene: TRBV7-2
j_gene: TRBJ2-7
abundance: .
d_gene: TRBD1
CDR3nt: TGTGCCAGCAGCTACGACAGGGTACTGGTCGAGCAGTACTTC
CDR3aa: CASSYDRVLVEQYF

v_gene: TRBV18
j_gene: TRBJ1-2
abundance: .
d_gene: .
CDR3nt: TGTGCCAGCTCACCACCAGGAGAGGGTGGCGGCTACACCTTC
CDR3aa: CASSPPGEGGGYTF

v_gene: TRBV5-1
j_gene: TRBJ2-7
abundance: .
d_gene: TRBD1
CDR3nt: TGCGCCAGCAGCTACTCCGGGACAGGCCTACCCTACGAGCAGTACTTC
CDR3aa: CASSYSGTGLPYEQYF

v_gene: TRBV20-1
j_gene: TRBJ2-7
abundance: .
d_gene: .
CDR3nt: TGCAGTGCTAGTCGACAGTCAAGCTCCTACGAGCAGTACTTC
CDR3aa: CSASRQSSSYEQYF

v_gene: TRBV19
j_gene: TRBJ2-5
abundance: .
d_gene: .
CDR3nt: TGTGCCAGTCGGGAGCAAGAGACCCAGTACTTC
CDR3aa: CASREQETQYF

v_gene: TRBV6-6
j_gene: TRBJ2-7
abundance: .
d_gene: .
CDR3nt: TGTGCCAGCAGCCCCGCCTGGGCCTCCGGAGGCGACGAGCAGTACTTC
CDR3aa: CASSPAWASGGDEQYF

v_gene: TRBV7-8
j_gene: TRBJ2-7
abundance: .
d_gene: .
CDR3nt: TGTGCCAGCAGCTTAGTCGGCAGGAACTACGAGCAGTACTTC
CDR3aa: CASSLVGRNYEQYF

v_gene: TRBV5-4
j_gene: TRBJ1-5
abundance: .
d_gene: .
CDR3nt: TGTGCCAGCAGCTTGGGAGGGACAATCAATCAGCCCCAGCATTTT
CDR3aa: CASSLGGTINQPQHF

v_gene: TRBV10-2
j_gene: TRBJ2-3
abundance: .
d_gene: .
CDR3nt: TGCGCCAGCAGGGAAGACAGAATTACGCAGTATTTT
CDR3aa: CASREDRITQYF

v_gene: TRBV5-4
j_gene: TRBJ2-3
abundance: .
d_gene: .
CDR3nt: TGTGCCAGCAGCTTGGTAGGGGTCCGCACAGATACGCAGTATTTT
CDR3aa: CASSLVGVRTDTQYF

v_gene: TRBV6-8
j_gene: TRBJ2-5
abundance: .
d_gene: .
CDR3nt: TGTGCCAGCAGTTTCAGCCAGGCCCCCCAGTACTTC
CDR3aa: CASSFSQAPQYF

v_gene: TRBV6-2/TRBV6-3
j_gene: TRBJ2-7
abundance: .
d_gene: .
CDR3nt: TGTGCCAGCACCCCGTCGGGGGGCTACTACGAGCAGTACTTC
CDR3aa: CASTPSGGYYEQYF

v_gene: TRBV9
j_gene: TRBJ2-1
abundance: .
d_gene: TRBD1
CDR3nt: TGTGCCAGCACCTTGGGGGACAGGGAGAATGAGCAGTTCTTC
CDR3aa: CASTLGDRENEQFF

v_gene: TRBV11-2
j_gene: TRBJ2-2
abundance: .
d_gene: TRBD2
CDR3nt: TGTGCCAGCAGGCCGCTAGCGGGAGTGAACACCGGGGAGCTGTTTTTT
CDR3aa: CASRPLAGVNTGELFF

v_gene: TRBV2
j_gene: TRBJ2-7
abundance: once
d_gene: TRBD1
CDR3nt: TGTGCCAGCAGGGGGACAGAGGTGAAGCAGTACTTC
CDR3aa: CASRGTEVKQYF

v_gene: TRBV6-5
j_gene: TRBJ1-5
abundance: .
d_gene: .
CDR3nt: TGTGCCAGCAGTACAACAGGGTCCGGGGATCAGCCCCAGCATTTT
CDR3aa: CASSTTGSGDQPQHF